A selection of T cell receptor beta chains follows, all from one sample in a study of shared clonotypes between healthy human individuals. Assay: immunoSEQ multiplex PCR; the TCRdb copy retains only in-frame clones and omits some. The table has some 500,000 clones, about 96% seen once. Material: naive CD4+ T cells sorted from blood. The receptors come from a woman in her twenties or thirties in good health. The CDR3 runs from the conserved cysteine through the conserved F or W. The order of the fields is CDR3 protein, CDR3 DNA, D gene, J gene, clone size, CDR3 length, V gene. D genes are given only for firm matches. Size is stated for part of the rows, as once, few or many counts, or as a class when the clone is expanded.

CDR3aa: CACRRGLTYEQYF
CDR3nt: TGTGCCTGCAGACGGGGACTTACCTACGAGCAGTACTTC
d_gene: NA
j_gene: TRBJ2-7
abundance: NA
len: 13
v_gene: TRBV30

CDR3aa: CSAGMAEQFF
CDR3nt: TGCAGTGCTGGGATGGCTGAGCAGTTCTTC
d_gene: NA
j_gene: TRBJ2-1
abundance: NA
len: 10
v_gene: TRBV20-1

CDR3aa: CASSLAGGAAGGYEQYF
CDR3nt: TGTGCCAGCAGCTTAGCGGGAGGGGCAGCGGGAGGCTACGAGCAGTACTTC
d_gene: TRBD2
j_gene: TRBJ2-7
abundance: NA
len: 17
v_gene: TRBV7-8

CDR3aa: CASRVLFGEAFF
CDR3nt: TGTGCCAGCAGGGTCCTCTTCGGTGAAGCTTTCTTT
d_gene: NA
j_gene: TRBJ1-1
abundance: NA
len: 12
v_gene: TRBV2

CDR3aa: CASSLEDSSYNEQFF
CDR3nt: TGCGCCAGCAGCTTGGAGGACAGTTCCTACAATGAGCAGTTCTTC
d_gene: NA
j_gene: TRBJ2-1
abundance: NA
len: 15
v_gene: TRBV5-1

CDR3aa: CASTPAHHGTGELFF
CDR3nt: TGTGCCAGCACCCCCGCCCACCACGGAACCGGGGAGCTGTTTTTT
d_gene: NA
j_gene: TRBJ2-2
abundance: NA
len: 15
v_gene: TRBV4-2

CDR3aa: CAISFDPNYGYTF
CDR3nt: TGTGCCATCAGTTTTGATCCTAACTATGGCTACACCTTC
d_gene: NA
j_gene: TRBJ1-2
abundance: NA
len: 13
v_gene: TRBV10-3

CDR3aa: CASSFSGNTIYF
CDR3nt: TGTGCCAGCAGCTTCTCTGGAAACACCATATATTTT
d_gene: NA
j_gene: TRBJ1-3
abundance: NA
len: 12
v_gene: TRBV7-8

CDR3aa: CASSLRPRLRTAELFF
CDR3nt: TGTGCCAGCAGCCTCCGTCCCAGACTTAGAACCGCGGAGCTGTTTTTT
d_gene: NA
j_gene: TRBJ2-2
abundance: NA
len: 16
v_gene: TRBV27

CDR3aa: CASSLLAYEQFF
CDR3nt: TGTGCCAGCAGTTTACTCGCGTATGAGCAGTTCTTC
d_gene: NA
j_gene: TRBJ2-1
abundance: NA
len: 12
v_gene: TRBV28

CDR3aa: CASSYGRGSETQYF
CDR3nt: TGTGCCAGCAGTTACGGGAGGGGGTCAGAGACCCAGTACTTC
d_gene: NA
j_gene: TRBJ2-5
abundance: once
len: 14
v_gene: TRBV6-6

CDR3aa: CASSQGATRASGSYEQYF
CDR3nt: TGCGCCAGCAGCCAAGGAGCCACCAGGGCTAGCGGGAGCTACGAGCAGTACTTC
d_gene: TRBD2
j_gene: TRBJ2-7
abundance: NA
len: 18
v_gene: TRBV4-1

CDR3aa: CASSPPGQLAYEQYF
CDR3nt: TGCGCCAGCAGTCCTCCGGGACAACTAGCCTACGAGCAGTACTTC
d_gene: NA
j_gene: TRBJ2-7
abundance: NA
len: 15
v_gene: TRBV23-1

CDR3aa: CASSLGWAGDIQETQYF
CDR3nt: TGTGCCAGCAGTTTAGGGTGGGCAGGTGATATACAAGAGACCCAGTACTTC
d_gene: NA
j_gene: TRBJ2-5
abundance: NA
len: 17
v_gene: TRBV28

CDR3aa: CSVVPGTSGGNTGELFF
CDR3nt: TGCAGCGTTGTTCCCGGGACTAGCGGGGGCAACACCGGGGAGCTGTTTTTT
d_gene: TRBD2
j_gene: TRBJ2-2
abundance: NA
len: 17
v_gene: TRBV29-1

CDR3aa: CASSLGQAINYGYTF
CDR3nt: TGCGCCAGCAGCTTGGGACAGGCAATTAACTATGGCTACACCTTC
d_gene: NA
j_gene: TRBJ1-2
abundance: NA
len: 15
v_gene: TRBV5-1

CDR3aa: CSVQENSNQPQHF
CDR3nt: TGCAGCGTTCAGGAGAATAGCAATCAGCCCCAGCATTTT
d_gene: NA
j_gene: TRBJ1-5
abundance: NA
len: 13
v_gene: TRBV29-1

CDR3aa: CASSTLGLAGAADTQYF
CDR3nt: TGCGCCAGCAGCACCCTGGGACTAGCGGGAGCGGCAGATACGCAGTATTTT
d_gene: TRBD2
j_gene: TRBJ2-3
abundance: once
len: 17
v_gene: TRBV5-1

CDR3aa: CASSEARWVSYNEQFF
CDR3nt: TGTGCCAGCAGTGAAGCGAGGTGGGTTTCCTACAATGAGCAGTTCTTC
d_gene: NA
j_gene: TRBJ2-1
abundance: NA
len: 16
v_gene: TRBV6-1

CDR3aa: CASSLGRSYEQYF
CDR3nt: TGTGCCAGCAGTTTAGGGCGCTCCTACGAGCAGTACTTC
d_gene: NA
j_gene: TRBJ2-7
abundance: NA
len: 13
v_gene: TRBV28